The clone carrying this T cell receptor (beta chain) was counted a few times. The antigen is undetermined. This sample was taken from a study of cytomegalovirus exposure and HLA in healthy donors. General study points: Equally common other TCR beta chains were less clonally expanded than HLA-associated ones, a later analysis found.

The PCR contained 60 Vbeta and 13 Jbeta primers. The method was immunoSEQ multiplex PCR; TCRdb's version includes in-frame clones alone and lacks a portion of them. The sample lists 100,000 to 150,000 clones, over 15% occurring once. The receptor's source is a female donor in good health and CMV-seropositive. The sample consisted of PBMCs.

The CDR3 nucleotides read TGCGCCAGCAGCTTAGGAGTTAGCACAGATACGCAGTATTTT. Its protein is CASSLGVSTDTQYF. V and J are TRBV5-1 and TRBJ2-3; D uncertain. This CDR3 is built from 14 residues. Deletions cut 2 bases from V and 0 bases from J, with 7 bases between. Germline values: CDR1 SGHRS, CDR2 YFSETQ.